The following is a T cell receptor (beta chain) sequence with its context. The germline CDR1 and CDR2 sequences are LNHDA and SQIVND (reference sequence). V dropped 5 bases and J dropped 4 bases, with 20 bases sitting between them. The CDR3 extends over 16 amino acids. The data are from a study of blood T cell repertoires in COVID-19. Study-wide background: There were acute and convalescent COVID-19 samples, and they came from the United States, Italy and Spain. T cells, B-cell-depleted T cells, or PBMCs supplied cDNA or gDNA.

In the original processing: Amplification of reference gene primers provided the estimated nucleated cell counts. Sequencing was performed with immunoSEQ multiplex PCR; in TCRdb, only in-frame clones are kept and a portion is missing. The DNA was the basis for D and trimming; V, J and clone size are from that table. The repertoire holds hundreds of thousands of clones, with 87% as singletons. This sequence originates from a woman aged 45-65 years who had recovered from COVID-19. The V and J genes are TRBV19 and TRBJ1-1; D is uncertain. The sequencing input was peripheral blood. CDR3 protein: CASSPLIVEEGTEAFF. Here the CDR3 DNA reads TGTGCCAGTAGTCCGCTGATAGTGGAGGAGGGCACTGAAGCTTTCTTT.